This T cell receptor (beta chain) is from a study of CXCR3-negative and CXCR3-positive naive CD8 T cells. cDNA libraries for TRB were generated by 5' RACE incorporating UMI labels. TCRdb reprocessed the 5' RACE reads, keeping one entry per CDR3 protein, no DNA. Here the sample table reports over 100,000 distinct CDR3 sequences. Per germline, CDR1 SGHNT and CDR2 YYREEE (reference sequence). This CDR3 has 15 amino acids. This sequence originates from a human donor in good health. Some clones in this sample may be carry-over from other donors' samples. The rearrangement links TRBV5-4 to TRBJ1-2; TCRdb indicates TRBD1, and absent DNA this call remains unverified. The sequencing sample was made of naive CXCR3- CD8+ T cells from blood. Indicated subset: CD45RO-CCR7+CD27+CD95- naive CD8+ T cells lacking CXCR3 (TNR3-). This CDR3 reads CASSLMGQSNYGYTF.